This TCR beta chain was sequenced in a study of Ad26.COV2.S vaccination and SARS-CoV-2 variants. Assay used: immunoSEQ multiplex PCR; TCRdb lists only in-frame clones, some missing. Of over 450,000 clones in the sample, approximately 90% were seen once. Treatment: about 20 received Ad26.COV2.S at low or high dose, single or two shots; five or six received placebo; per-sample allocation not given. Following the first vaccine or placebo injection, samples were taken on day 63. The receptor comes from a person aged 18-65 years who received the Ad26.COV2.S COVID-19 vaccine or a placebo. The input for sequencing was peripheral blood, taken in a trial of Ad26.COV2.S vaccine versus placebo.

CDR3 DNA: TGCGCCAGCAGCTTGATGCCAGGGGCTAATGAAAAACTGTTTTTT. Translated, it gives CASSLMPGANEKLFF. V usage is TRBV5-1 and J usage is TRBJ1-4; TRBD1 is a possible D gene (6 bases). The germline gives CDR1 SGHRS, CDR2 YFSETQ. The CDR3 loop spans 15 amino acids. V shed 1 base and J shed 3 bases, with 10 bases lying between them.